These 19 T cell receptor beta chains were sequenced from one sample in a study of blood T cell repertoires in COVID-19. Only in-frame clones appear in the TCRdb table, and some are missing; sequencing was by immunoSEQ multiplex PCR. The repertoire has about 300,000 clones, about 86% of them found once; the top ten carry 1.2%. Input material: peripheral blood. Receptor source: a woman in her 50s with acute or convalescent COVID-19.

The V gene is TRBV9, the J gene TRBJ1-4, with D unresolved. CDR3 size: 15 residues. Trimming removed 0 bases from V and 4 bases from J, with 10 bases in between. Per the germline V gene, CDR1 is SGDLS and CDR2 is YYNGEE. For the CDR3, the DNA is TGTGCCAGCAGCGTAGGGGCTCGGGATAATGAAAAACTGTTTTTT. Protein product: CASSVGARDNEKLFF.

This rearrangement joins TRBV19 to TRBJ1-1, with 9 nucleotides matching TRBD1. The germline CDR1 and CDR2 sequences are LNHDA and SQIVND (reference sequence). This CDR3 is 14 amino acids long. V dropped 9 bases and J dropped 10; count of bases not matched to a gene: 15. CDR3 region: CASNTVGQGAAAFF. The CDR3 DNA follows: TGTGCCAGCAATACCGTGGGACAGGGCGCCGCAGCTTTCTTT.

J is TRBJ2-7 and V is TRBV5-1; TRBD1 agrees at 7 bases. Trimming took 4 bases from V and 2 from J; bases not matched to a gene: 12. The CDR3 runs 16 residues. CDR1 and CDR2 (germline): SGHRS, YFSETQ. The CDR3 loop is CASSPHTGTEAYEQYF. For the CDR3, the DNA is TGCGCCAGCAGCCCCCATACCGGGACAGAAGCCTACGAGCAGTACTTC. Full variable domain (rest looked up from reference TRBV5-1 and TRBJ2-7): KAGVTQTPRYLIKTRGQQVTLSCSPISGHRSVSWYQQTPGQGLQFLFEYFSETQRNKGNFPGRFSGRQFSNSRSEMNVSTLELGDSALYLCASSPHTGTEAYEQYFGPGTRLTVT.

The rearrangement links TRBV10-3 to TRBJ1-3; 7 nucleotides line up with TRBD1. CDR3 size: 13 residues. CDR1 and CDR2 from the germline V gene are ENHRY and SYGVKD. Trimming took 11 bases from V and 3 from J; bases not matched to a gene: 7. DNA of the CDR3: TGTGCCCAACAGTGGGACAGTGGAAACACCATATATTTT. This sequence encodes CAQQWDSGNTIYF.

The V gene is TRBV30, the J gene TRBJ2-5; D uncertain. CDR3 length: 16 amino acids. CDR1 is GTSNPN, CDR2 SVGIG, per germline (reference sequence). The V end lost 4 bases, the J end lost 5 bases, and 23 bases lay between the germline ends. The CDR3 nucleotides read TGTGCCTGGACCACGATCGACGGTGGAGCACGGGAGACCCAGTACTTC. This sequence encodes CAWTTIDGGARETQYF.

This rearrangement joins TRBV18 to TRBJ2-1; D is possibly TRBD1 (8 bases). Between the trimmed V and J ends, which lost 0 bases and 2 bases, there was a span of 14 bases. Germline V gene data show CDR1 as KGHSH and CDR2 as LQKENI. This CDR3 is 17 amino acids long. The CDR3 sequence: CASSPPTGGGPYNEQFF. As DNA, the CDR3 is TGTGCCAGCTCACCACCTACAGGGGGGGGGCCCTACAATGAGCAGTTCTTC.

This clone came up once. The chain links TRBV7-9 to TRBJ1-3; 8 bases match TRBD1. Germline V gene data show CDR1 as SEHNR and CDR2 as FQNEAQ (reference sequence). The length of the CDR3 is 13 residues. V lost 5 bases, J lost 4 bases, and 1 base stayed unmatched. CDR3 sequence (DNA): TGTGCCAGCAGCGCAGGGGGCGGAAACACCATATATTTT. Its translation is CASSAGGGNTIYF.

J is TRBJ1-6 and V is TRBV3-1 (or the pseudogene TRBV3-2), with 7 bases identical to TRBD1. The CDR3 consists of 14 residues. V was pared by 5 bases and J by 5 bases, with 3 bases of the junction left unmatched. CDR1 is LGHDT, CDR2 YNNKEL, per germline (reference sequence). In DNA form, the CDR3 reads TGTGCCAGCAGCAGGGGGCTCAATAATTCACCCCTCCACTTT. Encoded protein: CASSRGLNNSPLHF.

The chain links TRBV2 to TRBJ1-6; tentative D call: TRBD1 (5 bases). V lost 1 base and J 8 bases, leaving 9 bases between the germline ends. The germline gives CDR1 SNHLY, CDR2 FYNNEI. There are 14 residues in the CDR3. The CDR3 region is CASSEVQGYSPLHF. The CDR3, as DNA: TGTGCCAGCAGTGAAGTGCAGGGATATTCACCCCTCCACTTT.

Only a few counts were recorded for this clone. The chain has TRBV28 and TRBJ2-7; 12 bases line up with TRBD2. This CDR3 spans 15 amino acids. Germline V CDR1 and CDR2: MDHEN, SYDVKM. V trimming: 5 bases; J trimming: 5 bases; junction bases outside the gene matches: 7. This chain's CDR3 is CASSLTSGGSHEQYV. The CDR3 DNA sequence: TGTGCCAGCAGTCTTACTAGCGGGGGGAGCCACGAGCAGTACGTC.

This chain uses TRBV18 with TRBJ2-7, with TRBD2 matching 9 bases. Germline CDR1 KGHSH, CDR2 LQKENI. V shed 2 bases, J shed 2 bases, and the junction held 4 bases outside the gene matches. The length of the CDR3 is 15 residues. The CDR3 region has the DNA TGTGCCAGCTCACCAGGGACTAGCAGAACCTACGAGCAGTACTTC. This sequence encodes CASSPGTSRTYEQYF.

Concerning this clone: Other nucleotide sequences from this sample produce the same CDR3. The chain combines TRBV5-1 with TRBJ2-3, with TRBD2 identical over 15 bases. Germline V gene data show CDR1 as SGHRS and CDR2 as YFSETQ. Unmatched junction bases numbered 2, after V lost 3 bases and J lost 3 bases. The CDR3 is 16 residues long. CDR3: CASSSGLAGGTDTQYF. As DNA, the CDR3 is TGCGCCAGCAGCTCAGGACTAGCGGGGGGGACAGATACGCAGTATTTT.

This chain connects TRBV2 to TRBJ2-1, with D maybe TRBD1 (5 bases). The V end was cut by 11 bases, the J end by 3 bases, with 17 bases between. Germline assignment: CDR1 SNHLY and CDR2 FYNNEI. CDR3 size: 14 residues. This chain's CDR3 is CASFPQGNYNEQFF. CDR3 sequence (DNA): TGTGCCTCTTTCCCCCAGGGTAACTACAATGAGCAGTTCTTC.

The gene calls are TRBV6-5 and TRBJ1-4; 7 nucleotides line up with TRBD1. This CDR3 is 13 amino acids long. CDR1 is MNHEY and CDR2 is SVGAGI in the germline V gene. After removal of 6 bases from V and 8 bases from J, the junction contained 6 bases not matched to a gene. CDR3 residues: CASRFTQGEKLFF. CDR3 bases: TGTGCCAGCAGATTCACACAGGGGGAAAAACTGTTTTTT.

This chain uses TRBV6-6 with TRBJ2-1; TRBD2 aligns across 15 bases. Per the germline V gene, CDR1 is MNHNY and CDR2 is SVGAGI (reference sequence). This CDR3 is 16 amino acids long. Trimming took 6 bases from V and 5 from J; bases not matched to a gene: 5. The CDR3 here is CASRRTSGRDHNEQFF. The CDR3 coding sequence is TGTGCCAGCAGGAGGACTAGCGGGAGGGACCACAATGAGCAGTTCTTC.

V is TRBV6-7 and J is TRBJ1-5, with a tentative D call TRBD1 (5 bases). TRBV6-7 is known as an ORF, though its function is uncertain. This CDR3 spans 15 amino acids. Trimming shortened V by 5 bases and J by 3 bases, and 14 bases separated the two germline ends. CDR3 sequence reads: CASSPPGNLNQPQHF. In nucleotides, the CDR3 is TGTGCCAGCAGTCCCCCAGGGAACCTCAATCAGCCCCAGCATTTT.

This sequence joins TRBV24-1 and TRBJ1-4; 7 bases agree with TRBD1. The CDR3 extends over 15 amino acids. The J segment lost 0 bases and the V segment lost 7 bases, leaving 4 bases of the junction unmatched. Germline CDR1 reads KGHDR; CDR2 reads SFDVKD. The CDR3: CATSQGTATNEKLFF. For the CDR3, the DNA is TGTGCCACCAGCCAGGGGACAGCAACTAATGAAAAACTGTTTTTT.

The V call is TRBV19, the J call TRBJ2-7; 9 nucleotides agree with TRBD2. From germline, CDR1 is LNHDA and CDR2 SQIVND (reference sequence). V trimming: 1 base; J trimming: 3 bases; junction bases outside the gene matches: 4. The CDR3 has 15 residues. The CDR3 region is CASSIGGRAGYEQYF. CDR3 DNA: TGTGCCAGTAGTATAGGCGGGAGGGCCGGCTACGAGCAGTACTTC.

The chain combines TRBV6-5 with TRBJ2-2; TRBD2 is a possible D gene (6 bases). The germline CDR1 and CDR2 sequences are MNHEY and SVGAGI. This CDR3 is built from 15 residues. The V and J ends lost 0 bases and 4 bases respectively, with 9 bases between them. CDR3 region: CASSYSAGPTGELFF. CDR3 DNA sequence: TGTGCCAGCAGTTACTCGGCGGGACCCACCGGGGAGCTGTTTTTT.